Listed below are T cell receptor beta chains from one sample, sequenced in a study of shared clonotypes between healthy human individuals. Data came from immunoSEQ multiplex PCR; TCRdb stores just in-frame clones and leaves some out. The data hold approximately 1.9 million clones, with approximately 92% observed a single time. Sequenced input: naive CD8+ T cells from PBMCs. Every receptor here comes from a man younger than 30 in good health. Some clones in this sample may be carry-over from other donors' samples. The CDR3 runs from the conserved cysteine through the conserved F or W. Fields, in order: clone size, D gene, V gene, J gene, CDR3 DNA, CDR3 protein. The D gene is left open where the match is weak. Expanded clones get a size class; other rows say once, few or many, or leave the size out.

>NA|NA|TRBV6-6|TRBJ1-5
TGTGCCAGCAGTTACCTAAATCAGCCCCAGCATTTT
CASSYLNQPQHF
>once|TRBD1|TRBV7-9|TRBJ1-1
TGTGCCAGCAGCCTCCGGACAGGGTCTCGAATCACTGAAGCTTTCTTT
CASSLRTGSRITEAFF
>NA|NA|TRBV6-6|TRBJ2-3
TGTGCCAGCAGTCCTCGGGAAGACACAGATACGCAGTATTTT
CASSPREDTDTQYF
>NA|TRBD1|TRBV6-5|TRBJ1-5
TGTGCCAGCAGCGAGGGACAGGGGGCTGAGCCCCAGCATTTT
CASSEGQGAEPQHF
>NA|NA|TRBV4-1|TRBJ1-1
TGCGCCAGCAGCCAAGAAAGGGGAGGAGGGACTGAAGCTTTCTTT
CASSQERGGGTEAFF
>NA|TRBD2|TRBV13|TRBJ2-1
TGTGCCAGCAGCGTGGGACTAGCGGGAGTAGGTGTTAGGTCCTACAATGAGCAGTTCTTC
CASSVGLAGVGVRSYNEQFF
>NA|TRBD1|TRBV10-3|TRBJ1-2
TGTGCCATCAGTGAGTCGACGACAGGGGCGAGTGAAGGCTACACCTTC
CAISESTTGASEGYTF
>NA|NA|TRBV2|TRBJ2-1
TGTGCCAGCAGTTCCAGGGGGGGATCCTACAATGAGCAGTTCTTC
CASSSRGGSYNEQFF
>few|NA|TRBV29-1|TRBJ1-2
TGCAGCGTTACAGACAGTCCCGGCTACACCTTC
CSVTDSPGYTF
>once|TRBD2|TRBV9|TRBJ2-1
TGTGCCAGCAGCGTCGGGACTAGAGATGAGCAGTTCTTC
CASSVGTRDEQFF
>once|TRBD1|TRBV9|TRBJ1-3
TGTGCCAGCAGCGGGGTGGGAGGACAGGGGCTCTCTGGAAACACCATATATTTT
CASSGVGGQGLSGNTIYF
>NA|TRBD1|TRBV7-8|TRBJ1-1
TGTGCCAGCAGCGCCGACAGGGTCGACACTGAAGCTTTCTTT
CASSADRVDTEAFF
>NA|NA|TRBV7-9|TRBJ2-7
TGTGCCAGCAGCCGGCCCTCCAAGTCCTACGAGCAGTACTTC
CASSRPSKSYEQYF
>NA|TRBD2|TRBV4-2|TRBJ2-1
TGTGCCAGCAGCCAAGATTTGATAGCGGGAGTGCAGGAGCAGTTCTTC
CASSQDLIAGVQEQFF
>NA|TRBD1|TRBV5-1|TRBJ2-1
TGCGCCAGCAGCCTCGTCCTTTTGGCCGGGACAGACTCCTACAATGAGCAGTTCTTC
CASSLVLLAGTDSYNEQFF
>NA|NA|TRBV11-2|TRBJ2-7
TGTGCCAGCAGCTTAGGGCGTAGCTACGAGCAGTACTTC
CASSLGRSYEQYF
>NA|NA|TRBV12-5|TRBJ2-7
TGTGCTAGTGGTTTGGGCCCGGCAGACTCCTACGAGCAGTACTTC
CASGLGPADSYEQYF
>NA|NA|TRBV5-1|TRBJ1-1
TGCGCCAGCAGCCCACGGCGGGGGGCTGACACTGAAGCTTTCTTT
CASSPRRGADTEAFF
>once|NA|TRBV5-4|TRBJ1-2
TGTGCCAGCAGCTCGGGGGTTTTTGGCTACACCTTC
CASSSGVFGYTF
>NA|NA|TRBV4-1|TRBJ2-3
TGCGCCAGCAGCCCGGGACACACGGTGGTCACAGATACGCAGTATTTT
CASSPGHTVVTDTQYF
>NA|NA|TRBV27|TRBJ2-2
TGTGCCAGCAGAGGAAAGAACACCGGGGAGCTGTTTTTT
CASRGKNTGELFF
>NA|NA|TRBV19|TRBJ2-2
TGTGCCAGTAGTGCCAACAGGGTAGGCACCGGGGAGCTGTTTTTT
CASSANRVGTGELFF
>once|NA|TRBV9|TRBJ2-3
TGTGCCAGCAGCGTTGGGGGGGCACACACAGATACGCAGTATTTT
CASSVGGAHTDTQYF
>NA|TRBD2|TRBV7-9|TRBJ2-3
TGTGCCAGCAGCAGCGGACTAGCGGAGGGGGTCACAGATACGCAGTATTTT
CASSSGLAEGVTDTQYF
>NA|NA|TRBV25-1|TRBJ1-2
TGTGCCAGCAGTCCGGGAGGGGCCTATGGCTACACCTTC
CASSPGGAYGYTF
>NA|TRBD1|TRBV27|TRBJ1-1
TGTGCCAGCAGTCTAACAGGGGGCAGGACTGAAGCTTTCTTT
CASSLTGGRTEAFF
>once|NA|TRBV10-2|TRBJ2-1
TGCGCCAGCAGCCTCGGAAGAGGCAATGAGCAGTTCTTC
CASSLGRGNEQFF
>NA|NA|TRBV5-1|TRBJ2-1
TGCGCCAGCACGGGAACCTACAATGAGCAGTTCTTC
CASTGTYNEQFF
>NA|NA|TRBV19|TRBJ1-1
TGTGCCAGTAGTATCCAATCACCGACTGAAGCTTTCTTT
CASSIQSPTEAFF
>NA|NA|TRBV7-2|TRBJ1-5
TGTGCCAGCAGCTTAGTGGACGGGGACCAACAGCCCCAGCATTTT
CASSLVDGDQQPQHF
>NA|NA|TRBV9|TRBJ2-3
TGTGCCAGCAGCATCCCGGGACGGGGCACAGATACGCAGTATTTT
CASSIPGRGTDTQYF
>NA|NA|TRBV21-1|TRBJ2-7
TGTGCCAGCAGCAAAGTAGTCCAGGGGGCGGTTGGCGAGCAGTACTTC
CASSKVVQGAVGEQYF
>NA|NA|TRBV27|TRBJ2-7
TGTGCCAGCAGTTTATCCGGCGGAGGGTACGAGCAGTACTTC
CASSLSGGGYEQYF
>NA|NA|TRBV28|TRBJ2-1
TGTGCCAGCAGTTTAGGCTACAATGAGCAGTTCTTC
CASSLGYNEQFF
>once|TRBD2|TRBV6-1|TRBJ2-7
TGTGCCAGCAGCCCAAGCGGGACCTCATCCTACGAGCAGTACTTC
CASSPSGTSSYEQYF
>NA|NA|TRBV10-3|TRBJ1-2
TGTGCCATCAGTGAGCCCGCCCTGGGGGATCACTATGGCTACACCTTC
CAISEPALGDHYGYTF
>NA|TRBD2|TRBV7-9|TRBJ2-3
TGTGCCAGCAGCCCGAGGACTAGTGAAGGCGATACGCAGTATTTT
CASSPRTSEGDTQYF
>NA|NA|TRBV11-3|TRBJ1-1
TGTGCCAGCAGCCGTCGGACTGGAAAGGGTTTTATGAACACTGAAGCTTTCTTT
CASSRRTGKGFMNTEAFF
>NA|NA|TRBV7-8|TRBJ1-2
TGTGCCAGCAGCTTAGGGCCGAGGACGGGGTTATATGGCTACACCTTC
CASSLGPRTGLYGYTF
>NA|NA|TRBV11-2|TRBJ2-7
TGTGCCAGCAGCGTGGGACACCAATACGACGAGCAGTACTTC
CASSVGHQYDEQYF
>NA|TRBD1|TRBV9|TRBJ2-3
TGTGCCAGCAGCGCGGGACAGTCTAGCACAGATACGCAGTATTTT
CASSAGQSSTDTQYF
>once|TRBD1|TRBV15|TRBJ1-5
TGTGCCACCAGCAGGGACAGGGGCAGTCAGCCCCAGCATTTT
CATSRDRGSQPQHF
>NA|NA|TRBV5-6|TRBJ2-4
TGTGCCAGCAGCTTAATCAACCAGCCACTAGCCAAAAACATTCAGTACTTC
CASSLINQPLAKNIQYF
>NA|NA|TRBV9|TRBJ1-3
TGTGCCAGCAGCTCCTCGCTGACACTTAATGACCGAAACACCATATATTTT
CASSSSLTLNDRNTIYF
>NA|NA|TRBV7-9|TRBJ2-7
TGTGCCACCCTATCGTACGGGCTTGGCGAGCAGTACTTC
CATLSYGLGEQYF
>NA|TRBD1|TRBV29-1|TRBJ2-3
TGCAGCGTAGACGGAACCGGGACAGGGGGAAGGGATACGCAGTATTTT
CSVDGTGTGGRDTQYF
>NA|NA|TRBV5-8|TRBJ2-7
TGTGCCAGCAGCTTGGTGGTCTACGAGCAGTACTTC
CASSLVVYEQYF
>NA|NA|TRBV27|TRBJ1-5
TGTGCCAGCCGGGGACTTCGTAGCAATCAGCCCCAGCATTTT
CASRGLRSNQPQHF
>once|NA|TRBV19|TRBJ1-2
TGTGCCAGTAGCCTGGACGAGGTTGGCGATGGCTACACCTTC
CASSLDEVGDGYTF
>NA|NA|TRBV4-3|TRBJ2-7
TGCGCCAGCAGCCGCGGTCAAGAGCAGTACTTC
CASSRGQEQYF
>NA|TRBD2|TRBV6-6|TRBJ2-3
TGTGCCAGCAGTTGGCTAGCGGGATCAGATACGCAGTATTTT
CASSWLAGSDTQYF
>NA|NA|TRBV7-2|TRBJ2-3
TGTGCCAGCAGCTTGGCCTATAGGGGCACAGATACGCAGTATTTT
CASSLAYRGTDTQYF
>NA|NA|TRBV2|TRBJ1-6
TGTGCCAGCAGCCGAATGAGCACAGCCACGCGTAATTCACCCCTCCACTTT
CASSRMSTATRNSPLHF
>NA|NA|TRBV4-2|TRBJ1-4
TGTGCCAGCAGCCAAGAGTCCCTTGGGGAGGATGAAAAACTGTTTTTT
CASSQESLGEDEKLFF
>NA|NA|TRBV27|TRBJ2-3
TGTGCCAGTTCATCTGGAGATACGCAGTATTTT
CASSSGDTQYF
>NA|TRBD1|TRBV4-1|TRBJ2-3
TGCGCCAGCAGCCAAGCTCTGACAGGGTGGCCCAGTGAGACGCAGTATTTT
CASSQALTGWPSETQYF
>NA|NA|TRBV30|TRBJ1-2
TGTGCCTGGACCGGGGTCCCGGGCCCGTACCTCTATGGCTACACCTTC
CAWTGVPGPYLYGYTF
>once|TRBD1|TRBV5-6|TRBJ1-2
TGTGCCAGCAGCTTTGGTTGGACAGGAAATTCGTATGGCTACACCTTC
CASSFGWTGNSYGYTF